A single sample is the source of the 20 T cell receptor beta chains below, sequenced in a study of cytomegalovirus exposure and HLA in healthy donors. The PCR ran on 60 Vbeta and 13 Jbeta primers. TCRdb keeps only in-frame clones here, not all; method: immunoSEQ multiplex PCR. The sample yields 200,000 to 250,000 clones, about 70% seen once. Sample: PBMCs. The receptor source for this set is a woman in her 30s in good health and CMV-seronegative.

The rearrangement links TRBV30 to TRBJ2-1, with a tentative D call TRBD2 (6 bases). V was shortened by 3 bases and J by 5 bases, with 14 bases between the two germline ends. The CDR3 runs 14 residues. In germline, CDR1 is GTSNPN, CDR2 SVGIG (reference sequence). CDR3 in amino acids: CAWSLLAGDNEQFF. CDR3 nucleotides: TGTGCCTGGAGCTTACTAGCCGGAGACAATGAGCAGTTCTTC.

Comments on this clone: The junction does not match germline at one end; this may be a read error. The same CDR3 can be traced to other DNA sequences in this sample. CDR3 sequence (DNA): TGTGCTAGTCTAGGAAGACAGGGGGCGAACACTGAAGCCTTCTTT. Translation: CASLGRQGANTEAFF. The chain combines TRBV12-5 with TRBJ1-1, with 10 bases lining up with TRBD1. Germline CDR1 LGHNT, CDR2 FRNRAP. There are 15 residues in the CDR3.

This sequence joins TRBV7-8 and TRBJ2-1; possible D gene TRBD2, 6 bases. The CDR3 runs 15 residues. Germline V gene sequence: CDR1 SGHVS, CDR2 FQNEAQ. With 2 bases removed from V and 4 bases from J, the gap between germline ends came to 12 bases. For the CDR3, the DNA is TGTGCCAGCAGCTTAAGCCCGGGAGCGTACAATGAGCAGTTCTTC. This gives the protein CASSLSPGAYNEQFF.

The rearrangement links TRBV7-8 to TRBJ1-2, with 8 bases that match TRBD1. Germline V CDR1 and CDR2: SGHVS, FQNEAQ. CDR3 size: 16 residues. The V and J ends lost 4 bases and 4 bases, in that order; junction bases with no gene match: 11. The CDR3 DNA sequence: TGTGCCAGCAGCTCTATAGGCCCCACAGGGGGCTATGGCTACACCTTC. It specifies CASSSIGPTGGYGYTF.

The sample holds one count of this clone. The chain is built from TRBV6-5 and TRBJ2-5; tentatively, D is TRBD2 (5 bases). The end of the DNA fits TRBJ2-7 better, so the J call may be wrong. This CDR3 comprises 14 residues. The germline V gene encodes CDR1 MNHEY and CDR2 SVGAGI. Written as DNA, the CDR3 is TGTGCCAGCAGTTACTCGAGAGCGGCGAGCGAGCAGTACTTC. As protein: CASSYSRAASEQYF.

The chain recombines TRBV5-1 with TRBJ1-2; TRBD1 agrees at 8 bases. The V gene end was trimmed by 3 bases and the J gene end by 11 bases; junction bases not matched to a gene: 12. This CDR3 is 14 amino acids long. Germline V CDR1 and CDR2: SGHRS, YFSETQ. In DNA, the CDR3 is TGCGCCAGCAGCTCCGGGGACAGGCCAACCCTTTACACCTTC. It codes for CASSSGDRPTLYTF.

This chain uses TRBV7-2 with TRBJ2-5; 7 bases map to TRBD2. The CDR3 spans 14 residues. V lost 5 bases to trimming and J lost 5 bases; unmatched junction nucleotides: 8. CDR1 SGHTA and CDR2 FQGNSA come from the germline V gene. The CDR3 loop reads CASSPQAGRETQYF. In nucleotides, the CDR3 is TGTGCCAGCAGCCCTCAAGCGGGGCGGGAGACCCAGTACTTC.

The rearrangement joins TRBV5-1 to TRBJ1-1; D unclear. V gave up 3 bases and J gave up 1 base, with 10 bases separating them. Germline V lookup: CDR1 SGHRS, CDR2 YFSETQ. The CDR3 runs to 14 residues. The chain's CDR3 is CASSSQATNTEAFF. The DNA for the CDR3 is TGCGCCAGCAGCTCGCAGGCGACGAACACTGAAGCTTTCTTT.

Regarding this clone: The sample carries other DNA sequences with the same CDR3. The chain recombines TRBV19 with TRBJ2-2; D gene uncertain. The CDR3 is made up of 14 amino acids. Germline V gene sequence: CDR1 LNHDA, CDR2 SQIVND (reference sequence). Trimming removed 1 base at V and 1 base at J, with 4 bases between. The CDR3 here is CASSIGQNTGELFF. The CDR3 DNA follows: TGTGCCAGTAGTATAGGACAGAACACCGGGGAGCTGTTTTTT.

The rearrangement uses TRBV7-8 and TRBJ2-7, with D possibly TRBD2 on 6 matching bases. Germline assignment: CDR1 SGHVS and CDR2 FQNEAQ. The CDR3 length is 17 residues. V lost 5 bases to trimming and J lost 3 bases, with 23 bases between them. The CDR3: CASSPGAGGTGFYEQYF. Written as DNA, the CDR3 is TGTGCCAGCAGCCCTGGAGCAGGAGGGACGGGGTTCTACGAGCAGTACTTC.

V and J are TRBV27 and TRBJ2-5; TRBD2 aligns across 12 bases. The CDR3 consists of 19 residues. The germline gives CDR1 MNHEY, CDR2 SMNVEV (reference sequence). J lost 3 bases, V lost 4 bases, and 15 bases had no gene match. The CDR3 reads CASSYRGQASGRVKETQYF. DNA for the CDR3: TGTGCCAGCAGTTACAGGGGGCAGGCTAGCGGGAGGGTGAAAGAGACCCAGTACTTC.

The rearrangement uses TRBV19 and TRBJ1-2; unclear D gene. With 2 bases removed from V and 0 bases from J, the gap between germline ends came to 10 bases. The CDR3 totals 15 residues. CDR1 is LNHDA, CDR2 SQIVND, per germline (reference sequence). The chain's CDR3 is CASSITIVANYGYTF. The CDR3 DNA sequence: TGTGCCAGTAGTATAACGATCGTAGCTAACTATGGCTACACCTTC.

The genes are TRBV5-5 and TRBJ1-1; possible D gene TRBD1, 5 bases. The V end was cut by 5 bases, the J end by 5 bases, with 19 bases between. Germline CDR1 SGHKS, CDR2 YYEKEE (reference sequence). This CDR3 region has 15 residues. The CDR3 coding sequence is TGTGCCAGCAGTCAAGAGGGAGCAGGGAGGACTGAAGCTTTCTTT. It is translated as CASSQEGAGRTEAFF.

This chain links TRBV25-1 with TRBJ2-5; a weak D match, TRBD2 (5 bases). Germline V gives CDR1 MGHDK, CDR2 SYGVNS. The CDR3 is 14 amino acids. V was shortened by 3 bases and J by 5 bases, with 13 bases between the two germline ends. CDR3 protein: CASSDDWKRETQYF. CDR3 nucleotides: TGTGCCAGCAGTGACGACTGGAAGCGGGAGACCCAGTACTTC.

A few counts support this clone. V and J are TRBV2 and TRBJ1-1; TRBD1 matches 9 bases. The V segment lost 6 bases and the J segment 1 base; nucleotides outside the gene matches: 6. Looked up from germline, CDR1 is SNHLY and CDR2 is FYNNEI. The CDR3 length is 15 residues. CDR3 in amino acids: CASSVRQGGNTEAFF. Written as DNA, the CDR3 is TGTGCCAGCAGCGTTCGACAGGGGGGGAACACTGAAGCTTTCTTT.

This clone was detected once. The CDR3 bases are TGTGCCAGCAGTTGGGGGGGAACTAATGAAAAACTGTTTTTT. Translated, it gives CASSWGGTNEKLFF. V usage is TRBV2 and J usage is TRBJ1-4; tentatively, D is TRBD1 (5 bases). The CDR3 has 14 residues. From germline, CDR1 is SNHLY and CDR2 FYNNEI. V lost 5 bases to trimming and J lost 1 base, with 8 bases between them.

The chain is built from TRBV11-3 and TRBJ2-7; 9 nucleotides match TRBD2. Germline V gene sequence: CDR1 SGHNT, CDR2 YENEEA. The V and J ends lost 0 bases and 3 bases, in that order; junction bases with no gene match: 12. This CDR3 is built from 18 residues. CDR3 coding DNA: TGTGCCAGCAGCTTAGATCTAACAGCGGGGGGACGGATCTACGAGCAGTACTTC. Protein: CASSLDLTAGGRIYEQYF.

In DNA form, the CDR3 reads TGTGCCAGCAGCCAAAAGGCCGGGTCGGGCGGGGGGGGAAGCACAGATACGCAGTATTTT. Its protein is CASSQKAGSGGGGSTDTQYF. The V and J genes are TRBV4-2 and TRBJ2-3, with TRBD2 matching 9 bases. The CDR3 spans 20 residues. Looked up from germline, CDR1 is LGHNA and CDR2 is YNFKEQ. V trimming: 2 bases; J trimming: 0 bases; junction bases outside the gene matches: 15.

The chain employs TRBV25-1 and TRBJ2-5; D not resolved. V was shortened by 2 bases and J by 8 bases, with 9 bases between the two germline ends. In germline, CDR1 is MGHDK, CDR2 SYGVNS. The CDR3 runs to 12 residues. The CDR3 reads CASSETQSTQYF. The CDR3 bases are TGTGCCAGCAGTGAAACACAGTCCACCCAGTACTTC.

Comment on this clone: Lacking the conserved final phenylalanine or tryptophan, this CDR3 likely reflects a read error. This chain uses TRBV6-1 with TRBJ1-1; 7 nucleotides line up with TRBD1. This CDR3 is 13 amino acids long. J gave up 0 bases and V 8 bases, and 3 bases lay outside the gene matches. CDR1 and CDR2 from the germline V gene are MNHNS and SASEGT. The chain's CDR3 is CASRQGLNTEAFL. The CDR3 region has the DNA TGTGCCAGCCGACAGGGATTGAACACTGAAGCTTTCTTG.